These T cell receptor beta chains were read from a single sample in a study of T cell changes during pregnancy in multiple sclerosis. Clones were read by immunoSEQ multiplex PCR, and TCRdb kept only the in-frame ones, dropping some. The sample lists 60,000 to 85,000 clones, approximately 92% occurring once. Source: peripheral blood, taken after pregnancy. These receptors came from a female donor in good health, enrolled as a control in a pregnancy study. Both conserved end residues are part of each CDR3. The order of the fields is D gene, V gene, clone size, J gene, CDR3 protein, CDR3 DNA. A D gene is named only where the DNA matches it firmly. The listing skips clone size in some rows; elsewhere it reads once, few, many or a size class.

>TRBD1|TRBV28|.|TRBJ1-2
CASSLLGQGPRGYTF
TGTGCCAGCAGTTTATTGGGACAGGGCCCAAGGGGCTACACCTTC
>.|TRBV7-9|.|TRBJ1-1
CASSLGTAEAFF
TGTGCCAGCAGCTTAGGGACAGCTGAAGCTTTCTTT
>TRBD1|TRBV7-2|.|TRBJ1-4
CASSLRDSIEKLFF
TGTGCCAGCAGCTTGCGGGACAGCATTGAAAAACTGTTTTTT
>.|TRBV5-8|.|TRBJ1-2
CASSSRVSTF
TGTGCCAGCAGCTCCAGGGTCTCGACCTTC
>TRBD2|TRBV18|.|TRBJ2-1
CASSPSSGSYNEQFF
TGTGCCAGCTCACCCTCTAGCGGGTCCTACAATGAGCAGTTCTTC
>TRBD2|TRBV5-1|.|TRBJ2-2
CASSLGSGANTGELFF
TGCGCCAGCAGCTTGGGGAGCGGGGCGAACACCGGGGAGCTGTTTTTT
>.|TRBV10-1|.|TRBJ2-1
CASSETERLCPYNEQFF
TGCGCCAGCAGTGAGACGGAGCGGCTCTGTCCCTACAATGAGCAGTTCTTC
>.|TRBV1|.|TRBJ2-2
CTSSQVIGPGTGTGELFF
TGCACCAGCAGCCAAGTAATAGGGCCCGGGACTGGCACCGGGGAGCTGTTTTTT
>.|TRBV29-1|.|TRBJ2-1
CSVEALAGLSYNEQFF
TGCAGCGTTGAAGCATTGGCAGGGCTATCCTACAATGAGCAGTTCTTC
>.|TRBV4-2|.|TRBJ2-1
CASSQDWAGTYNEQFF
TGTGCCAGCAGCCAAGATTGGGCGGGAACCTACAATGAGCAGTTCTTC
>.|TRBV9|once|TRBJ2-2
CASSVGGGELFF
TGTGCCAGCAGCGTAGGCGGCGGGGAGCTGTTTTTT
>TRBD2|TRBV11-3|once|TRBJ2-1
CDPRGTSGICEQFF
TGTGATCCTCGCGGGACTAGCGGGATTTGTGAGCAGTTCTTC
>.|TRBV7-9|once|TRBJ2-5
CASSVTFIGQKETQYF
TGTGCCAGCAGCGTCACTTTTATTGGACAGAAAGAGACCCAGTACTTC
>TRBD2|TRBV11-3|.|TRBJ2-2
CASSPVGGVGAGELFF
TGTGCCAGCAGCCCCGTGGGAGGGGTTGGAGCCGGGGAGCTGTTTTTT